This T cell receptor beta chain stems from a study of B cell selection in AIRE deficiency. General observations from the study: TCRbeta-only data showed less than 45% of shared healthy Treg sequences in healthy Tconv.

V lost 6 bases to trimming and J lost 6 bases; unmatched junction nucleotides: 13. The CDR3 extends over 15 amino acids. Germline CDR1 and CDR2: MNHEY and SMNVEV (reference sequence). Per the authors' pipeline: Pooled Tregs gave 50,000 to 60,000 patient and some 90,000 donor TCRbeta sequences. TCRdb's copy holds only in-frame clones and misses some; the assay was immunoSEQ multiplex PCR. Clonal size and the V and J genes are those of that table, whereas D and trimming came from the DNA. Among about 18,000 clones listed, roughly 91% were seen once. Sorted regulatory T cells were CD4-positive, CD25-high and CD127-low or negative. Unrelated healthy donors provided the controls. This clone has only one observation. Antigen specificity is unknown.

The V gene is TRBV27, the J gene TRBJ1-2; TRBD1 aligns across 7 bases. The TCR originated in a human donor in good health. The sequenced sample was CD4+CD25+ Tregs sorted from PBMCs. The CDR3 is CASRERQGRVDGYTF. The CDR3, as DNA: TGTGCCAGCAGAGAAAGACAGGGCAGGGTGGATGGCTACACCTTC.